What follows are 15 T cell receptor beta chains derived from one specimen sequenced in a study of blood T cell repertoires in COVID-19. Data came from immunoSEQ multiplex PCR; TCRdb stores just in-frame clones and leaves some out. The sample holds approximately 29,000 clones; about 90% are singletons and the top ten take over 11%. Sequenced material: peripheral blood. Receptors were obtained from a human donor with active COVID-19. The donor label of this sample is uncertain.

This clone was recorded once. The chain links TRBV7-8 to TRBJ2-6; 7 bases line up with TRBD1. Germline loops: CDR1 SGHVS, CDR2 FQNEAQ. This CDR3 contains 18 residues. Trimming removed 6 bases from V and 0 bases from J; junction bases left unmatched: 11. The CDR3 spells CASRVTGDHISGANVLTF. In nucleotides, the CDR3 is TGTGCCAGCAGAGTCACAGGGGACCACATCTCTGGGGCCAACGTCCTGACTTTC.

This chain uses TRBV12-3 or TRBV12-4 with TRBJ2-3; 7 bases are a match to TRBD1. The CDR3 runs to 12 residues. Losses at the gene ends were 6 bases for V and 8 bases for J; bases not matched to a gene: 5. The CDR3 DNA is TGTGCCAGCAGCTGGGACAGAGTTACGCAGTATTTT. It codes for CASSWDRVTQYF.

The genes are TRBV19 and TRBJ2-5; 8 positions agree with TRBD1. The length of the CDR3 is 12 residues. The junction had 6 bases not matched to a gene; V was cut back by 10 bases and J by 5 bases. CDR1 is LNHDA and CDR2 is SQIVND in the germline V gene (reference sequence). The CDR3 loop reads CATSGGLETQYF. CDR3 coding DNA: TGTGCCACCTCAGGGGGCTTGGAGACCCAGTACTTC.

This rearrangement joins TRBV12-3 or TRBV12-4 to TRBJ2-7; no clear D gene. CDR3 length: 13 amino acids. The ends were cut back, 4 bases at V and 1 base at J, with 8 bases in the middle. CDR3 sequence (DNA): TGTGCCAGCAGTTACAGCCCGTCCTACGAGCAGTACTTC. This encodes CASSYSPSYEQYF.

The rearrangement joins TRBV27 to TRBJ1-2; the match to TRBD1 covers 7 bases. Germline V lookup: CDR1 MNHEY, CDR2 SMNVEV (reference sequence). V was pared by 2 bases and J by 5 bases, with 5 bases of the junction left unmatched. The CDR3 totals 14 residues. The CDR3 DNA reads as TGTGCCAGCAGTTTAAACAGGGGCGAGTATGGCTACACCTTC. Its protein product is CASSLNRGEYGYTF.

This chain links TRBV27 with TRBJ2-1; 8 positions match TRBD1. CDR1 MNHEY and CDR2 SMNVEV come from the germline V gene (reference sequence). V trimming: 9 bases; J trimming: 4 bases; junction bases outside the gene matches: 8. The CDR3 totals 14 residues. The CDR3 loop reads CASINRDRYNEQFF. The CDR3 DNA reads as TGTGCCAGTATTAACCGGGACAGGTACAATGAGCAGTTCTTC.

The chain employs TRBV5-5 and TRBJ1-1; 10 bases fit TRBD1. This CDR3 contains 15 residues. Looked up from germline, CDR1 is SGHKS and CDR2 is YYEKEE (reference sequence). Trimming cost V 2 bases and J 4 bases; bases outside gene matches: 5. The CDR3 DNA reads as TGTGCCAGCAGCTTAAGGGACAGGGGAATCACTGAAGCTTTCTTT. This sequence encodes CASSLRDRGITEAFF.

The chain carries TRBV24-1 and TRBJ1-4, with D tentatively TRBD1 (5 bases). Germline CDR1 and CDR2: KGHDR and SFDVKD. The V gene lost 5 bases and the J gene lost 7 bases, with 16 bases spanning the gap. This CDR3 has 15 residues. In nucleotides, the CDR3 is TGTGCCACCAGTGCATCGGGGGGGACTGGTGAAAAACTGTTTTTT. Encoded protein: CATSASGGTGEKLFF.

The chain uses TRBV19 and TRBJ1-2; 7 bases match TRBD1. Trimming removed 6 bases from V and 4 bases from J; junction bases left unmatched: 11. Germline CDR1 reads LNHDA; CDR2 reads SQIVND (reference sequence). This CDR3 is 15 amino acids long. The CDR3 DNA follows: TGTGCCAGTAGCTTATCGGACAGGCCGGGCTATGGCTACACCTTC. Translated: CASSLSDRPGYGYTF.

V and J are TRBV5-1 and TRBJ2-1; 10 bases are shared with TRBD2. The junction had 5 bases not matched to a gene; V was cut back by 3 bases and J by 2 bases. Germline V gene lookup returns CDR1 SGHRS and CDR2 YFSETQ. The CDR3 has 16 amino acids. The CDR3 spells CASSSLLAGAYNEQFF. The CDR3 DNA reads TGCGCCAGCAGCTCACTTCTAGCGGGGGCCTACAATGAGCAGTTCTTC.

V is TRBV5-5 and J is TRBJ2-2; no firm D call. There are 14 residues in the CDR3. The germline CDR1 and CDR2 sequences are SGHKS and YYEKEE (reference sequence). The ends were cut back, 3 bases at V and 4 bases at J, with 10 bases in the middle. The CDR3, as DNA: TGTGCCAGCAGCTCCTCGACAATCACCGGGGAGCTGTTTTTT. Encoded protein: CASSSSTITGELFF.

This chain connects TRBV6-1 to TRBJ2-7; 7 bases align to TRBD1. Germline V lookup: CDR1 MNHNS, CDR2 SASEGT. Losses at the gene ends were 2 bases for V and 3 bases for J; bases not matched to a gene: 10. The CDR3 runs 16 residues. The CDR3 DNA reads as TGTGCCAGCAGTGAATCTTATGAACAGGGGCTCTACGAGCAGTACTTC. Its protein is CASSESYEQGLYEQYF.

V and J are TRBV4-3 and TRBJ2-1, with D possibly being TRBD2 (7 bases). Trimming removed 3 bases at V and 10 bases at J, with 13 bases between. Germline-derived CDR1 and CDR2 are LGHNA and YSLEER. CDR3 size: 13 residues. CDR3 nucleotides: TGCGCCAGCAGCCAGAACCGGGGGGCGGAGCAGTTCTTC. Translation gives CASSQNRGAEQFF.

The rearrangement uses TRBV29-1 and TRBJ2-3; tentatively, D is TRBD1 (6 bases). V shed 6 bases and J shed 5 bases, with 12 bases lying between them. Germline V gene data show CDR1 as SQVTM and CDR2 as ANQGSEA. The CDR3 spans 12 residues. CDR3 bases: TGCAGCGTCTACAGGGTAGGAGATACGCAGTATTTT. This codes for CSVYRVGDTQYF.

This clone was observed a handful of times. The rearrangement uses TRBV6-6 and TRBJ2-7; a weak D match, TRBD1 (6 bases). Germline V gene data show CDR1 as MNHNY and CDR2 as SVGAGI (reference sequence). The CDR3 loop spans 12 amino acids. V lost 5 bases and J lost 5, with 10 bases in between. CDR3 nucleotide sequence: TGTGCCAGCAGTCAACAGGGACACGAGCAGTACTTC. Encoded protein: CASSQQGHEQYF.